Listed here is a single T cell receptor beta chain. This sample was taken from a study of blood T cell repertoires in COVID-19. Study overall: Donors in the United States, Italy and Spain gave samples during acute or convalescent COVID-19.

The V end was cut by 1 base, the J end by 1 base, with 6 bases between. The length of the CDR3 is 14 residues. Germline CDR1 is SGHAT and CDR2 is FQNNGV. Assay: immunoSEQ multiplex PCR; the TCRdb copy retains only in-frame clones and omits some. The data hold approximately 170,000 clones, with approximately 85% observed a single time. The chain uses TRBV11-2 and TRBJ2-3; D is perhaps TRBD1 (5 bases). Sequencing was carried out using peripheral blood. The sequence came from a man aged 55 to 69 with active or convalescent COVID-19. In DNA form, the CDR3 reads TGTGCCAGCAGCTTAGGGGGCCGCACAGATACGCAGTATTTT. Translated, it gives CASSLGGRTDTQYF.